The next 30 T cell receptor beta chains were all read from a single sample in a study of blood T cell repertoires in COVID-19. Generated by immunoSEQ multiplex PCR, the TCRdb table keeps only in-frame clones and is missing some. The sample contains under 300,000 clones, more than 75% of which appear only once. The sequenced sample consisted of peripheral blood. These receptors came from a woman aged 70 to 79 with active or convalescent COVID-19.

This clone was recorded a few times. The CDR3 coding sequence is TGTGCCAGCAGCGCCCGCGCCGGGACAGTAGACGGCTACACCTTC. It translates to CASSARAGTVDGYTF. V is TRBV3-1 (or the pseudogene TRBV3-2) and J is TRBJ1-2; TRBD1 matches at 7 bases. CDR3 length: 15 residues. Germline values: CDR1 LGHDT, CDR2 YNNKEL (reference sequence). V was pared by 5 bases and J by 8 bases, with 14 bases of the junction left unmatched.

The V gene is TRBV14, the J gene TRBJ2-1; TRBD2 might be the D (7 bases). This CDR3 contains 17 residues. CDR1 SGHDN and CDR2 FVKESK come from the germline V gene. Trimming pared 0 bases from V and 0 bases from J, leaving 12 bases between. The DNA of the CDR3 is TGTGCCAGCAGCCAAGAAAGGGCGGGGGCCTCCTACAATGAGCAGTTCTTC. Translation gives CASSQERAGASYNEQFF.

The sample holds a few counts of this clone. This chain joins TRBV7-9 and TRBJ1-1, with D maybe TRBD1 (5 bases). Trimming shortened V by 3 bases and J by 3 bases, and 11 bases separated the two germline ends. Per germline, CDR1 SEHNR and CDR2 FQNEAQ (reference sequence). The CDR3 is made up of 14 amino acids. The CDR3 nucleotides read TGTGCCAGCAGCTTCAGGGAAGAGGACACTGAAGCTTTCTTT. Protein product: CASSFREEDTEAFF.

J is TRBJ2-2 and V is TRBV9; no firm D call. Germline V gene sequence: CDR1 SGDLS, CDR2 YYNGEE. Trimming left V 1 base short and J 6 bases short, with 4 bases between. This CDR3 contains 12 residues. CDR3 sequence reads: CASSVSPGELFF. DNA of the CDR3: TGTGCCAGCAGCGTATCTCCCGGGGAGCTGTTTTTT. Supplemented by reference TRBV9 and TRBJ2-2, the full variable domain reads DSGVTQTPKHLITATGQRVTLRCSPRSGDLSVYWYQQSLDQGLQFLIQYYNGEERAKGNILERFSAQQFPDLHSELNLSSLELGDSALYFCASSVSPGELFFGEGSRLTVL.

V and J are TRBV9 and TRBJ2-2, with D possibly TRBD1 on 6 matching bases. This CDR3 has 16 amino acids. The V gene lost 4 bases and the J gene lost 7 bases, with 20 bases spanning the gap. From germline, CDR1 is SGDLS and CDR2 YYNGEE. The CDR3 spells CASSTATGWGIGELFF. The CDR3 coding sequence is TGTGCCAGCAGCACCGCGACAGGTTGGGGGATCGGGGAGCTGTTTTTT.

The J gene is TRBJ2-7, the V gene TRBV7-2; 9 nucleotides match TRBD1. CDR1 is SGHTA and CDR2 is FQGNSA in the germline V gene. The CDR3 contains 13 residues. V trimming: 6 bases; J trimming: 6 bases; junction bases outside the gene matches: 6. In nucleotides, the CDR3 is TGTGCCAGCAGGCCAGGGACAGGGTTCGAGCAGTACTTC. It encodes CASRPGTGFEQYF.

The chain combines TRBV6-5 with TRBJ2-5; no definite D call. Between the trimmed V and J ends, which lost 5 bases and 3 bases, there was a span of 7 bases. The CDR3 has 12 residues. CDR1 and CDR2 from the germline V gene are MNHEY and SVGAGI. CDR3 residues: CASSTNKETQYF. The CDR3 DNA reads TGTGCCAGCAGTACTAACAAAGAGACCCAGTACTTC.

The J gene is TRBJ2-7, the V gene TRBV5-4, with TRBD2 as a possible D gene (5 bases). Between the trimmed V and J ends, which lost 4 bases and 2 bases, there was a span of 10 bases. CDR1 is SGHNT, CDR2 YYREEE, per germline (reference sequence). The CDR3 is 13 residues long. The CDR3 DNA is TGTGCCAGCAGCCCGGCGGGCCCCTACGAGCAGTACTTC. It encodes CASSPAGPYEQYF.

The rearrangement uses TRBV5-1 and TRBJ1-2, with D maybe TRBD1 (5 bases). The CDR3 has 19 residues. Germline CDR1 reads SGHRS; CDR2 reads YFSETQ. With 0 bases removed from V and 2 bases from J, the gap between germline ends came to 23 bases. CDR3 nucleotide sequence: TGCGCCAGCAGCTTGGAGGACGGGACTCCCGGGACGGCAAACTATGGCTACACCTTC. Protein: CASSLEDGTPGTANYGYTF.

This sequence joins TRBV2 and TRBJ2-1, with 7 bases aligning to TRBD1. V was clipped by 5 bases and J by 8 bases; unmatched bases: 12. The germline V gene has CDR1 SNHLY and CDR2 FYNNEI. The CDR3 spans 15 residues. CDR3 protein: CASSRGPTPPDEQFF. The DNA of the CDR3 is TGTGCCAGCAGTAGGGGGCCTACGCCCCCGGATGAGCAGTTCTTC.

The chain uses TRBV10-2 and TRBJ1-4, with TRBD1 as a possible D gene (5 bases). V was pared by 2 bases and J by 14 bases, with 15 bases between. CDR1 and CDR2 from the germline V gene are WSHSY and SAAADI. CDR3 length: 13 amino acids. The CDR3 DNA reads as TGCGCCAGCAGTGAGATTTGGGGGGGAGAGCTGTTTTTT. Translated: CASSEIWGGELFF.

CDR3 DNA: TGTGCCTGGAGCGAGGGACTCAATCCTACCTACTATGGCTACACCTTC. Protein sequence: CAWSEGLNPTYYGYTF. The V call is TRBV30, the J call TRBJ1-2; weak D call: TRBD1 (5 bases). The CDR3 length is 16 residues. Germline V gene data show CDR1 as GTSNPN and CDR2 as SVGIG (reference sequence). Trimming stripped 3 bases from V and 3 bases from J, with 20 bases between.

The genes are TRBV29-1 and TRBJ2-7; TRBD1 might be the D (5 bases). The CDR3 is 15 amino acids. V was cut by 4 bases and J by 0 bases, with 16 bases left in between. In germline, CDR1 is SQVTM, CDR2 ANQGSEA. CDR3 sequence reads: CSVVEGAPTSYEQYF. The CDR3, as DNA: TGCAGCGTTGTCGAAGGGGCACCAACCTCCTACGAGCAGTACTTC.

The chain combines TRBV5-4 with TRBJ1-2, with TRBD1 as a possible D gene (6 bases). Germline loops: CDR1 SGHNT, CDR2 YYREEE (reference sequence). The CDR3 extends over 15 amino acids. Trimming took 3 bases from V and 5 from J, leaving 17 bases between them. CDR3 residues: CASSSPGQLLYGYTF. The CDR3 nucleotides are TGTGCCAGCAGCTCCCCCGGACAGCTACTATATGGCTACACCTTC.

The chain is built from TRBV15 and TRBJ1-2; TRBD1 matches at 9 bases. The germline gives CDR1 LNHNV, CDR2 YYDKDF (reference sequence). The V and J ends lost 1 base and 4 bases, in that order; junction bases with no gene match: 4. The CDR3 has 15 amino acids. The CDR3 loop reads CATSRAPQGAYGYTF. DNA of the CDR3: TGTGCCACCAGCAGAGCTCCACAGGGGGCCTATGGCTACACCTTC.

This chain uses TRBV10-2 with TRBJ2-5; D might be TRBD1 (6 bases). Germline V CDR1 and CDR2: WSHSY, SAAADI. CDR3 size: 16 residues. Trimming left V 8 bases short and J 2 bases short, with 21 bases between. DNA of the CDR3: TGCGCCAGCGTCAAGCTTACCGGGACACAACAAGAGACCCAGTACTTC. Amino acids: CASVKLTGTQQETQYF.

The CDR3 DNA follows: TGTGCCAGCACCGGGGGACTGGACTACGAGCAGTACTTC. Translated: CASTGGLDYEQYF. This chain uses TRBV25-1 with TRBJ2-7; D might be TRBD2 (6 bases). CDR3 length: 13 amino acids. Trimming took off 7 bases at V and 3 bases at J, with 13 bases between the two ends. Germline CDR1 MGHDK, CDR2 SYGVNS.

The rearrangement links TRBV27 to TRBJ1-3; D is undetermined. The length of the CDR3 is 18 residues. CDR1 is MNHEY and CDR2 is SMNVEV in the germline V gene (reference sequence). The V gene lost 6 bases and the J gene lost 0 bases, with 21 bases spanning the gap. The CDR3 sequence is CASSRTEPRAGSGNTIYF. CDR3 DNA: TGTGCCAGCAGCCGAACAGAGCCCCGGGCGGGCTCTGGAAACACCATATATTTT.

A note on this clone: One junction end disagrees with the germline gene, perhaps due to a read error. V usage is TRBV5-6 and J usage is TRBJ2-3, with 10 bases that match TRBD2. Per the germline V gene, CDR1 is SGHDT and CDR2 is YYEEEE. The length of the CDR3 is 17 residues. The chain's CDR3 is CASSLVVGTSAAETQYF. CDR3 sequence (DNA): TGTGCCAGCAGCTTGGTGGTCGGGACTAGCGCTGCAGAGACGCAGTATTTT.

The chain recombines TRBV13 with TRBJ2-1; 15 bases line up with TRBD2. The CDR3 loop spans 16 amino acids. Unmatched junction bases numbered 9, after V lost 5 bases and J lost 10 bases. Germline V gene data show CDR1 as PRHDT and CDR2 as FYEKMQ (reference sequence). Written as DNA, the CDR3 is TGTGCCAGCAGCCGCCGAGGACTAGCGGGGGGGGAGGAGCAGTTCTTC. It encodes CASSRRGLAGGEEQFF.

CDR3 nucleotide sequence: TGTGCCAGCAGCCCCCCCTCGAGAGGAAACACCGGGGAGCTGTTTTTT. The encoded protein is CASSPPSRGNTGELFF. The V and J genes are TRBV7-2 and TRBJ2-2; D gene uncertain. This CDR3 has 16 amino acids. The germline V gene has CDR1 SGHTA and CDR2 FQGNSA. V lost 5 bases and J 2 bases, leaving 15 bases between the germline ends.

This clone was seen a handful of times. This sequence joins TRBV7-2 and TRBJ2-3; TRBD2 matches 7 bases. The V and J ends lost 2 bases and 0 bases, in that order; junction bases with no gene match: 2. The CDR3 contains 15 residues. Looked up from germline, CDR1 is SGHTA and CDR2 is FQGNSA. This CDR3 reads CASSLQAGSTDTQYF. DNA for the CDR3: TGTGCCAGCAGCTTACAAGCGGGGAGCACAGATACGCAGTATTTT.

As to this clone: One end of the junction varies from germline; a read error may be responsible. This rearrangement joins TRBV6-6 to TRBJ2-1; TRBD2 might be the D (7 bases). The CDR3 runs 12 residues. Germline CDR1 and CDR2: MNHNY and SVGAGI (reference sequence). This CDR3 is CASRRGTTAPIF. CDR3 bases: TGTGCCAGCAGGAGGGGGACTACCGCCCCGATCTTC.

The CDR3 DNA is TGTGCCAGCAGTTACGGCGGGGGGACCCCCTCCGGGACCCAGTACTTC. It codes for CASSYGGGTPSGTQYF. This sequence joins TRBV6-5 and TRBJ2-5; TRBD2 matches at 8 bases. The CDR3 sequence is 16 residues long. V lost 2 bases, J lost 7 bases, and 12 bases stayed unmatched. Germline V gene sequence: CDR1 MNHEY, CDR2 SVGAGI.

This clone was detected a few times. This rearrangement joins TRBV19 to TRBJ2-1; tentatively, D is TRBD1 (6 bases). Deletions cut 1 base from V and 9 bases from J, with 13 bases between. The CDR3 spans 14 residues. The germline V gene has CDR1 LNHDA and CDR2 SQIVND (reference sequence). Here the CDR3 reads CASSIAAGAGEQFF. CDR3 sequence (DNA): TGTGCCAGTAGTATAGCGGCAGGGGCGGGTGAGCAGTTCTTC.

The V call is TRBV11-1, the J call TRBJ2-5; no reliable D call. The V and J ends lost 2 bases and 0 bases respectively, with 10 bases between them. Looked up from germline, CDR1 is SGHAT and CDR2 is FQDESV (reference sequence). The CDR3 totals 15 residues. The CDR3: CASSLNPRDQETQYF. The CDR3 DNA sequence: TGTGCCAGCAGCTTAAACCCACGGGACCAAGAGACCCAGTACTTC. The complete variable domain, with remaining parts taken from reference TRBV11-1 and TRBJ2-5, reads EAEVAQSPRYKITEKSQAVAFWCDPISGHATLYWYRQILGQGPELLVQFQDESVVDDSQLPKDRFSAERLKGVDSTLKIQPAELGDSAMYLCASSLNPRDQETQYFGPGTRLLVL.

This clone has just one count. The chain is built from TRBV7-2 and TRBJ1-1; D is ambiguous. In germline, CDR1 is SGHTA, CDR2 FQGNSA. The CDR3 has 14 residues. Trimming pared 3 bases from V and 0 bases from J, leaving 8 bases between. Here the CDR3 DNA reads TGTGCCAGCAGCTTGGGGAGGGTGAACACTGAAGCTTTCTTT. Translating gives CASSLGRVNTEAFF.

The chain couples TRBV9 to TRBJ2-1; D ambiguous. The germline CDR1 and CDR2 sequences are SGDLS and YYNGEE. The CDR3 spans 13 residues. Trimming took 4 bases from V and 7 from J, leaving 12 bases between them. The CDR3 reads CASSHRVVNEQFF. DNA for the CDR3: TGTGCCAGCAGCCATAGAGTAGTTAATGAGCAGTTCTTC.

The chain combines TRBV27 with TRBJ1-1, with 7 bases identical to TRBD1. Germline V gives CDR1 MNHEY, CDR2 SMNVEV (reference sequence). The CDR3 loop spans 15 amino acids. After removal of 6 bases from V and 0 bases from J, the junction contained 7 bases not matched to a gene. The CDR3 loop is CASRPGQKMNTEAFF. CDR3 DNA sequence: TGTGCCAGCAGACCGGGACAGAAAATGAACACTGAAGCTTTCTTT.

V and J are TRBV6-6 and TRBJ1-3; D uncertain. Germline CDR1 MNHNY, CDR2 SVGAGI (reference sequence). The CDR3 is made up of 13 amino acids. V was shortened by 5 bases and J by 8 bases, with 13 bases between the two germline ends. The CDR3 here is CASSGSRLDTIYF. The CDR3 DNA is TGTGCCAGCAGTGGCTCACGGCTAGACACCATATATTTT.